The clone carrying this T cell receptor beta chain turned up a few times. Its antigen is still unknown. It was with a sample-barcoded 5' primer and a J-beta primer mix that a second PCR of roughly 7 to 12 cycles was run. TCRdb re-derived calls from the 5' RACE reads in MiXCR, one entry per CDR3 protein. The sample lists over a million distinct CDR3 sequences, approximately 42% occurring once. The sample comes from a study of blood T cells in healthy people across ages. Study results and limitations: Age advanced and TCR beta diversity per million T cells fell, roughly linearly. Naive CD4+ cell counts and diversity both ran higher in long-lived than in aged donors.

Total RNA was extracted at no less than 6 micrograms per sample. The CDR3 runs to 13 residues. The V gene's germline CDR1 is MNHEY and CDR2 SMNVEV (reference sequence). V was shortened by 5 bases and J by 7 bases, with 12 bases between the two germline ends. Specimen: blood. The rearrangement uses TRBV27 and TRBJ2-1; a weak D match, TRBD2 (6 bases). The TCR was taken from a woman aged 18-29 years in good health. CDR3 coding DNA: TGTGCCAGCAGTCGCGGGGTGAGGAATGAGCAGTTCTTC. Its protein product is CASSRGVRNEQFF.